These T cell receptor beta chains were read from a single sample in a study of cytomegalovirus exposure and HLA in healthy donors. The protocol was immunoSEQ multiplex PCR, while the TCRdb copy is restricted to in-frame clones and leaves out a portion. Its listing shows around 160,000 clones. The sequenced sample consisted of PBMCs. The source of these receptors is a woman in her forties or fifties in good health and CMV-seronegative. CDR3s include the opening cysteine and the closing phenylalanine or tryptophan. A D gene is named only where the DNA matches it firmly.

CDR3: CASSEFGRQNQPQHF
DNA: TGTGCCAGCAGTGAGTTCGGGCGACAGAATCAGCCCCAGCATTTT
J: TRBJ1-5
V: TRBV6-1
D: .

CDR3: CASSPYATSPETQYF
DNA: TGTGCCAGCAGCCCGTACGCTACTAGCCCCGAGACCCAGTACTTC
J: TRBJ2-5
V: TRBV7-2
D: .

CDR3: CASSFRAYNEQFF
DNA: TGCGCCAGCAGCTTCAGGGCCTACAATGAGCAGTTCTTC
J: TRBJ2-1
V: TRBV5-1
D: .

CDR3: CASGPLDQTSRHAEQYF
DNA: TGTGCTAGTGGTCCCCTCGACCAGACTAGCCGCCACGCAGAGCAGTACTTC
J: TRBJ2-7
V: TRBV12-5
D: TRBD2

CDR3: CASSRQSNEKLFF
DNA: TGTGCCAGCAGCCGACAGTCGAATGAAAAACTGTTTTTT
J: TRBJ1-4
V: TRBV7-8
D: .

CDR3: CASTTSGDTGELFF
DNA: TGCGCCAGCACGACTAGCGGCGACACCGGGGAGCTGTTTTTT
J: TRBJ2-2
V: TRBV5-1
D: TRBD2

CDR3: CASSFLAAQRNYGYTF
DNA: TGTGCCAGCAGTTTCCTAGCCGCTCAACGGAACTATGGCTACACCTTC
J: TRBJ1-2
V: TRBV6-5
D: .

CDR3: CASSSGSIPYEQYF
DNA: TGTGCCAGCAGCTCCGGTAGTATCCCCTACGAGCAGTACTTC
J: TRBJ2-7
V: TRBV7-2
D: .

CDR3: CASSWDSEAFF
DNA: TGTGCCAGCAGCTGGGACAGTGAAGCTTTCTTT
J: TRBJ1-1
V: TRBV28
D: TRBD1

CDR3: CASSPGTSGRNTQYF
DNA: TGTGCCAGCAGCCCCGGGACTAGCGGGAGGAATACGCAGTATTTT
J: TRBJ2-3
V: TRBV28
D: TRBD2

CDR3: CASSVVAGGGQETQYF
DNA: TGTGCCAGCAGTGTCGTGGCGGGAGGGGGCCAAGAGACCCAGTACTTC
J: TRBJ2-5
V: TRBV6-4
D: TRBD2

CDR3: CASSLTHPQETQYF
DNA: TGTGCCAGCAGCTTAACACATCCTCAAGAGACCCAGTACTTC
J: TRBJ2-5
V: TRBV7-8
D: .

CDR3: CASSEPRLYGYTF
DNA: TGTGCCAGCAGTGAACCCCGTCTATATGGCTACACCTTC
J: TRBJ1-2
V: TRBV2
D: .

CDR3: CASKPTASNYGYTF
DNA: TGTGCCAGCAAGCCGACAGCTTCTAACTATGGCTACACCTTC
J: TRBJ1-2
V: TRBV6-5
D: .

CDR3: CAITTLSGSSYNEQFF
DNA: TGTGCCATCACGACCCTAAGCGGGAGTTCCTACAATGAGCAGTTCTTC
J: TRBJ2-1
V: TRBV10-3
D: TRBD2

CDR3: CASSLTGTGRTNEKLFF
DNA: TGTGCCAGCAGCTTGACCGGGACAGGGAGGACTAATGAAAAACTGTTTTTT
J: TRBJ1-4
V: TRBV5-4
D: TRBD1

CDR3: CASSPTPHGNQPQHF
DNA: TGTGCCAGCAGCCCGACCCCACACGGGAATCAGCCCCAGCATTTT
J: TRBJ1-5
V: TRBV5-4
D: .

CDR3: CASSLIDRSYPEQYF
DNA: TGTGCCAGCAGTTTAATTGACAGGTCTTACCCCGAGCAGTACTTC
J: TRBJ2-7
V: TRBV28
D: .

CDR3: CAISESLAGEGETQYF
DNA: TGTGCCATCAGTGAGTCTCTAGCGGGAGAGGGGGAGACCCAGTACTTC
J: TRBJ2-5
V: TRBV10-3
D: TRBD2

CDR3: CASSVRQGSYNEQFF
DNA: TGTGCCAGCAGTGTGAGACAGGGATCCTACAATGAGCAGTTCTTC
J: TRBJ2-1
V: TRBV27
D: TRBD1

CDR3: CASSPTRRGAEGYTF
DNA: TGTGCCAGCAGCCCAACCCGCCGGGGGGCGGAGGGCTACACCTTC
J: TRBJ1-2
V: TRBV9
D: .

CDR3: CASSFGGTSGYEQYF
DNA: TGTGCCAGCAGTTTTGGGGGGACTAGCGGCTACGAGCAGTACTTC
J: TRBJ2-7
V: TRBV28
D: TRBD2

CDR3: CASSATRVGGSPLHF
DNA: TGTGCCAGCAGTGCCACGCGGGTGGGGGGTTCACCCCTCCACTTT
J: TRBJ1-6
V: TRBV9
D: .

CDR3: CASSLTLAGANTGELFF
DNA: TGCGCCAGCAGCTTAACGCTAGCGGGGGCGAACACCGGGGAGCTGTTTTTT
J: TRBJ2-2
V: TRBV5-1
D: TRBD2

CDR3: CASSFGSGGRPYNEQFF
DNA: TGTGCCAGCAGCTTTGGGAGTGGCGGGAGGCCCTACAATGAGCAGTTCTTC
J: TRBJ2-1
V: TRBV9
D: TRBD2

CDR3: CASRVPSGTSGRFTSYEQYF
DNA: TGTGCCAGCAGAGTCCCATCCGGGACTAGCGGGAGGTTCACCTCCTACGAGCAGTACTTC
J: TRBJ2-7
V: TRBV9
D: TRBD2

CDR3: CASSRGLAGDNEQFF
DNA: TGTGCCAGCAGCCGCGGACTAGCTGGCGACAATGAGCAGTTCTTC
J: TRBJ2-1
V: TRBV4-2
D: TRBD2

CDR3: CASGDRPWSQHF
DNA: TGTGCCAGCGGGGACAGGCCGTGGTCCCAGCATTTT
J: TRBJ1-5
V: TRBV7-2
D: TRBD1

CDR3: CAWNRGEFWYGYTF
DNA: TGTGCCTGGAATAGGGGCGAATTTTGGTATGGCTACACCTTC
J: TRBJ1-2
V: TRBV30
D: .

CDR3: CASSLGYGSYEQYF
DNA: TGTGCCAGCAGCTTAGGGTACGGGTCGTACGAGCAGTACTTC
J: TRBJ2-7
V: TRBV7-8
D: .

CDR3: CASSLRGTMGAFF
DNA: TGTGCCAGCAGTTTAAGGGGGACCATGGGAGCTTTCTTT
J: TRBJ1-1
V: TRBV28
D: .

CDR3: CASRDKRTDTQYF
DNA: TGTGCCAGCAGGGATAAGCGGACAGATACGCAGTATTTT
J: TRBJ2-3
V: TRBV6-5
D: .

CDR3: CASSLSQGIGSGANVLTF
DNA: TGTGCCAGCTCACTTTCACAGGGAATAGGTTCTGGGGCCAACGTCCTGACTTTC
J: TRBJ2-6
V: TRBV18
D: .

CDR3: CASSLAGQFGETQYF
DNA: TGTGCCAGCAGCTTAGCGGGACAGTTCGGGGAGACCCAGTACTTC
J: TRBJ2-5
V: TRBV11-1
D: TRBD1

CDR3: CASSQTGVRNGQYF
DNA: TGCGCCAGCAGCCAGACAGGGGTTCGGAACGGGCAGTACTTC
J: TRBJ2-7
V: TRBV5-1
D: TRBD1

CDR3: CASTPVWDRPYEQYF
DNA: TGTGCCAGCACCCCTGTCTGGGACAGGCCCTACGAGCAGTACTTC
J: TRBJ2-7
V: TRBV6-5
D: TRBD1

CDR3: CASTLRGPVTEAFF
DNA: TGTGCCAGCACGCTCAGGGGCCCCGTCACTGAAGCTTTCTTT
J: TRBJ1-1
V: TRBV7-9
D: .

CDR3: CASSRSQGWSYEQYF
DNA: TGTGCCAGCAGTCGTTCACAGGGCTGGTCCTACGAGCAGTACTTC
J: TRBJ2-7
V: TRBV6-5
D: .

CDR3: CAGGQDANTIYF
DNA: TGTGCCGGCGGACAGGACGCAAACACCATATATTTT
J: TRBJ1-3
V: TRBV6-1
D: TRBD1

CDR3: CASSPGTGGYNEQFF
DNA: TGTGCCAGCAGTCCCGGGACAGGGGGTTACAATGAGCAGTTCTTC
J: TRBJ2-1
V: TRBV27
D: TRBD1

CDR3: CASSAPGHGNTEAFF
DNA: TGTGCCAGCAGCGCGCCGGGACACGGGAACACTGAAGCTTTCTTT
J: TRBJ1-1
V: TRBV9
D: .

CDR3: CASSLDSPRQGFYEQYF
DNA: TGTGCCAGCAGTTTAGACTCCCCGCGGCAGGGATTCTACGAGCAGTACTTC
J: TRBJ2-7
V: TRBV27
D: .

CDR3: CASSFARGPTDTQYF
DNA: TGTGCCAGCAGCTTTGCCAGGGGGCCCACAGATACGCAGTATTTT
J: TRBJ2-3
V: TRBV11-2
D: TRBD1

CDR3: CASSFSPPLRMQYF
DNA: TGTGCCAGCAGCTTTAGCCCTCCCCTAAGGATGCAGTACTTC
J: TRBJ2-7
V: TRBV14
D: .

CDR3: CAPDGSPYNEQFF
DNA: TGCGCCCCTGACGGGAGTCCCTACAATGAGCAGTTCTTC
J: TRBJ2-1
V: TRBV4-3
D: .

CDR3: CASSGDRGTTYGYTF
DNA: TGTGCCAGCAGTGGGGACAGGGGAACCACTTATGGCTACACCTTC
J: TRBJ1-2
V: TRBV27
D: TRBD1

CDR3: CASSLGVAAGNTIYF
DNA: TGTGCCAGCAGCTTAGGAGTGGCGGCCGGAAACACCATATATTTT
J: TRBJ1-3
V: TRBV7-7
D: .

CDR3: CAWSMGQGAYEQYF
DNA: TGTGCCTGGAGTATGGGACAGGGGGCGTACGAGCAGTACTTC
J: TRBJ2-7
V: TRBV30
D: TRBD1

CDR3: CASSLARMGPQHF
DNA: TGTGCCAGCAGCTTGGCGAGGATGGGGCCCCAGCATTTT
J: TRBJ1-5
V: TRBV5-6
D: .